The next 26 T cell receptor beta chains were all read from a single sample in a study of metastatic and nonmetastatic thyroid tumors. TCRdb re-analyzed the PCR reads through MiXCR. The profile shows 30,000 to 35,000 clones, 15% of them singletons. The entire patient cohort was treatment-naive prior to thyroid surgery. Sequenced: blood. These TCRs come from a male donor with papillary thyroid cancer or a benign thyroid nodule (not recorded which). Some clones in this sample may be carry-over from other donors' samples.

This clone was seen a handful of times. This chain uses TRBV6-2 or TRBV6-3 with TRBJ2-1; a weak D match, TRBD2 (5 bases). The CDR3 runs 12 residues. Germline loops: CDR1 MNHEY, CDR2 SVGEGT. The ends were cut back, 10 bases at V and 0 bases at J, with 7 bases in the middle. This chain's CDR3 is CATRDSYNEQFF. The CDR3 bases are TGTGCCACCCGGGACTCCTACAATGAGCAGTTCTTC.

This clone has just a few counts. A read error may be the cause here, since a much bigger clone is one base away. This chain uses TRBV18 with TRBJ2-5; D is uncertain. Germline CDR1 reads KGHSH; CDR2 reads LQKENI. CDR3 length: 13 residues. As DNA, the CDR3 is TGTGCCAGCCCACCGATGGAAGAGAAGGCCCAGTACTTC. This codes for CASPPMEEKAQYF.

The rearrangement joins TRBV5-4 to TRBJ2-1; 8 positions agree with TRBD2. After removal of 0 bases from V and 3 bases from J, the junction contained 2 bases not matched to a gene. The CDR3 is 15 residues long. Per the germline V gene, CDR1 is SGHNT and CDR2 is YYREEE (reference sequence). The CDR3 loop reads CASSLVSGSYNEQFF. Written as DNA, the CDR3 is TGTGCCAGCAGCTTGGTAAGCGGGAGCTACAATGAGCAGTTCTTC. The full variable domain, rest sourced from reference TRBV5-4 and TRBJ2-1, is ETGVTQSPTHLIKTRGQQVTLRCSSQSGHNTVSWYQQALGQGPQFIFQYYREEENGRGNFPPRFSGLQFPNYSSELNVNALELDDSALYLCASSLVSGSYNEQFFGPGTRLTVL.

This clone was seen repeatedly, ten times or more. J is TRBJ2-1 and V is TRBV19; a possible D gene is TRBD2 (5 bases). The CDR3 spans 12 residues. Germline CDR1 reads LNHDA; CDR2 reads SQIVND (reference sequence). Trimming shortened V by 1 base and J by 10 bases, and 8 bases separated the two germline ends. The CDR3 region is CASSIVPGEQFF. The CDR3 DNA reads as TGTGCCAGTAGTATAGTGCCGGGGGAGCAGTTCTTC.

This clone was recorded at least ten times. The V gene is TRBV18, the J gene TRBJ2-7; a possible D gene is TRBD1 (5 bases). CDR1 and CDR2 from the germline V gene are KGHSH and LQKENI. V lost 2 bases and J lost 0, with 14 bases in between. This CDR3 spans 16 amino acids. CDR3 nucleotide sequence: TGTGCCAGCTCACCAAGTACAGGTCCTTACTCCTACGAGCAGTACTTC. Translation: CASSPSTGPYSYEQYF.

This clone was observed a few times. The V gene is TRBV5-4, the J gene TRBJ2-3; 7 nucleotides match TRBD2. Losses at the gene ends were 0 bases for V and 3 bases for J; bases not matched to a gene: 1. The germline gives CDR1 SGHNT, CDR2 YYREEE (reference sequence). This CDR3 is built from 14 residues. This CDR3 is CASSLASGTDTQYF. In DNA form, the CDR3 reads TGTGCCAGCAGCTTGGCTAGCGGTACAGATACGCAGTATTTT.

A note on this clone: This is likely a read error, given that the CDR3 carries no conserved phenylalanine or tryptophan at its end. The genes are TRBV11-2 and TRBJ1-1; the D gene is possibly TRBD1 (6 bases). In germline, CDR1 is SGHAT, CDR2 FQNNGV. The length of the CDR3 is 14 residues. With 0 bases removed from V and 8 bases from J, the gap between germline ends came to 13 bases. The CDR3 sequence is CASSLDRTAVEAFS. The CDR3 bases are TGTGCCAGCAGCTTAGACCGGACAGCCGTCGAAGCTTTCTCT.

The rearrangement uses TRBV19 and TRBJ1-1; unclear D gene. V lost 6 bases and J 0 bases, leaving 14 bases between the germline ends. Germline V gene lookup returns CDR1 LNHDA and CDR2 SQIVND (reference sequence). This CDR3 contains 15 residues. CDR3 DNA sequence: TGTGCCAGTAGCCCTCCAGGACTGATGAACACTGAAGCTTTCTTT. Protein sequence: CASSPPGLMNTEAFF. The full variable domain, rest sourced from reference TRBV19 and TRBJ1-1, is DGGITQSPKYLFRKEGQNVTLSCEQNLNHDAMYWYRQDPGQGLRLIYYSQIVNDFQKGDIAEGYSVSREKKESFPLTVTSAQKNPTAFYLCASSPPGLMNTEAFFGQGTRLTVV.

This clone was counted ten times or more. This rearrangement joins TRBV27 to TRBJ1-4; no definite D call. Per germline, CDR1 MNHEY and CDR2 SMNVEV (reference sequence). V was cut by 5 bases and J by 0 bases, with 4 bases left in between. The CDR3 runs 13 residues. This CDR3 is CASSRTTNEKLFF. In nucleotides, the CDR3 is TGTGCCAGCAGTAGAACAACTAATGAAAAACTGTTTTTT.

This clone was detected ten times or more. CDR3 sequence reads: CATQGREGYNEQFF. The CDR3 nucleotides are TGTGCCACCCAAGGGAGGGAGGGGTACAATGAGCAGTTCTTC. The chain combines TRBV7-2 with TRBJ2-1; 7 positions agree with TRBD2. The CDR3 covers 14 residues. After removal of 10 bases from V and 4 bases from J, the junction contained 10 bases not matched to a gene. The V gene's germline CDR1 is SGHTA and CDR2 FQGNSA.

In this sample, this clone turned up many times. The chain employs TRBV11-2 and TRBJ2-7; D unresolved. The CDR3 loop spans 14 amino acids. Trimming removed 1 base at V and 4 bases at J, with 11 bases between. The V gene's germline CDR1 is SGHAT and CDR2 FQNNGV. CDR3 in DNA: TGTGCCAGCAGCTTAGTTAGTATATATTACGAGCAGTACTTC. The encoded protein is CASSLVSIYYEQYF.

This clone was recorded many times. V gene TRBV2 combines with J gene TRBJ2-3; possibly TRBD2 for D (6 bases). Trimming shortened V by 7 bases and J by 3 bases, and 11 bases separated the two germline ends. Germline values: CDR1 SNHLY, CDR2 FYNNEI. The CDR3 contains 13 residues. The CDR3, as DNA: TGTGCCAGCAAAATCCGGGGGACAGATACGCAGTATTTT. Its protein product is CASKIRGTDTQYF.

Points on this clone: Sequence at one end of the junction differs from germline and may be a read error. V and J are TRBV3-1 and TRBJ2-2, with unresolved D. CDR3 size: 15 residues. From germline, CDR1 is LGHDT and CDR2 YNNKEL (reference sequence). CDR3 nucleotides: TGTGCCGGCAGCCAAATGGTAACGGACGCCGGGGAGCTGTTTTTT. Residues: CAGSQMVTDAGELFF.

This clone was observed at least ten times. The chain couples TRBV19 to TRBJ2-5, with D perhaps assigned TRBD1 or TRBD2 (6 bases each). Germline CDR1 is LNHDA and CDR2 is SQIVND (reference sequence). The ends were cut back, 4 bases at V and 4 bases at J, with 13 bases in the middle. This CDR3 comprises 14 residues. As DNA, the CDR3 is TGTGCCAGTAGTACCTCGTGGGGGGCAGAGACCCAGTACTTC. Its translation is CASSTSWGAETQYF.

The chain is built from TRBV6-2 or TRBV6-3 and TRBJ2-7, with TRBD2 identical over 7 bases. J gave up 3 bases and V 5 bases, and 16 bases lay outside the gene matches. In germline, CDR1 is MNHEY, CDR2 SVGEGT. The CDR3 consists of 17 residues. The CDR3 DNA reads as TGTGCCAGCAGTGGGTACCGGGACTACTTTCCAAACTACGAGCAGTACTTC. It specifies CASSGYRDYFPNYEQYF.

There are many counts of this clone. The J gene is TRBJ1-5, the V gene TRBV5-5, with D perhaps TRBD1 (5 bases). Deletions cut 0 bases from V and 4 bases from J, with 17 bases between. This CDR3 comprises 17 residues. Per the germline V gene, CDR1 is SGHKS and CDR2 is YYEKEE (reference sequence). The CDR3 reads CASSLALGSGYNQPQHF. CDR3 DNA: TGTGCCAGCAGCTTGGCCCTGGGCTCAGGGTATAATCAGCCCCAGCATTTT. The full variable domain, its missing parts supplied by reference TRBV5-5 and TRBJ1-5, is DAGVTQSPTHLIKTRGQQVTLRCSPISGHKSVSWYQQVLGQGPQFIFQYYEKEERGRGNFPDRFSARQFPNYSSELNVNALLLGDSALYLCASSLALGSGYNQPQHFGDGTRLSIL.

J is TRBJ2-3 and V is TRBV5-1; perhaps D is TRBD1 or TRBD2 (6 bases each). V lost 0 bases and J lost 6, with 17 bases in between. The CDR3 totals 16 residues. The germline CDR1 and CDR2 sequences are SGHRS and YFSETQ. CDR3 loop: CASSLAVMGAGDTQYF. The CDR3, as DNA: TGCGCCAGCAGCTTGGCCGTGATGGGGGCGGGGGATACGCAGTATTTT.

This clone was counted ten times or more. CDR3 loop: CASSPNGLATYNEQFF. The CDR3 DNA follows: TGCGCCAGCAGCCCGAACGGACTAGCGACCTACAATGAGCAGTTCTTC. The V gene is TRBV5-1, the J gene TRBJ2-1, with TRBD2 identical over 9 bases. V dropped 4 bases and J dropped 2; count of bases not matched to a gene: 7. Germline V gives CDR1 SGHRS, CDR2 YFSETQ. The CDR3 is 16 amino acids.

At least ten counts were recorded for this clone. This rearrangement joins TRBV4-2 to TRBJ2-2; 8 bases map to TRBD2. V was clipped by 4 bases and J by 4 bases; unmatched bases: 5. CDR3 size: 15 residues. Germline assignment: CDR1 LGHNA and CDR2 YNFKEQ. The CDR3 reads CASSPTSGGTGELFF. In nucleotides, the CDR3 is TGTGCCAGCAGCCCCACGAGCGGGGGCACCGGGGAGCTGTTTTTT.

The sample holds many counts of this clone. The chain recombines TRBV15 with TRBJ2-5, with D tentatively TRBD1 (5 bases). V dropped 1 base and J dropped 5 bases, with 11 bases sitting between them. CDR1 and CDR2 (germline): LNHNV, YYDKDF (reference sequence). This CDR3 has 14 amino acids. This CDR3 reads CATSRAGILETQYF. CDR3 coding DNA: TGTGCCACCAGCAGAGCAGGGATTCTCGAGACCCAGTACTTC.

This clone was recorded a few times. A much larger clone lies a single base off, so this may be a read error. The CDR3 sequence: CASRKTVTDTQYF. The CDR3 DNA reads as TGTGCCAGCAGAAAGACTGTCACAGATACGCAGTATTTT. V and J are TRBV28 and TRBJ2-3; no clear D gene. V was shortened by 6 bases and J by 2 bases, with 9 bases between the two germline ends. The CDR3 extends over 13 amino acids. CDR1 is MDHEN, CDR2 SYDVKM, per germline.

This clone was recorded many times. The chain has TRBV2 and TRBJ2-3; D is undetermined. V was cut by 3 bases and J by 0 bases, with 7 bases left in between. This CDR3 spans 14 amino acids. Germline V gene data show CDR1 as SNHLY and CDR2 as FYNNEI. CDR3 in DNA: TGTGCCAGCAGTGATACCACTAGCACAGATACGCAGTATTTT. Amino acid sequence: CASSDTTSTDTQYF.

The chain's CDR3 is CASSLRGRLMITDTQYF. DNA for the CDR3: TGTGCCAGCAGTCTGCGCGGGAGACTGATGATCACAGATACGCAGTATTTT. V usage is TRBV6-5 and J usage is TRBJ2-3; 7 bases match TRBD2. The CDR3 extends over 17 amino acids. V lost 5 bases, J lost 2 bases, and 13 bases stayed unmatched. The germline V gene encodes CDR1 MNHEY and CDR2 SVGAGI.

This clone showed up just a few times. V is TRBV20-1 and J is TRBJ2-1, with 8 bases lining up with TRBD2. J lost 7 bases, V lost 3 bases, and 8 bases had no gene match. Germline CDR1 DFQATT, CDR2 SNEGSKA (reference sequence). The CDR3 has 14 residues. CDR3 region: CSARLAGPLNEQFF. CDR3 in DNA: TGCAGTGCTAGGTTAGCGGGACCTCTTAATGAGCAGTTCTTC.

This clone was seen repeatedly, ten times or more. The rearrangement uses TRBV7-2 and TRBJ1-2, with TRBD1 matching over 8 bases. Germline V lookup: CDR1 SGHTA, CDR2 FQGNSA. Trimming took 4 bases from V and 4 from J; bases not matched to a gene: 8. The CDR3 length is 15 residues. This CDR3 reads CASSSPGGLVYGYTF. The CDR3 DNA reads as TGTGCCAGCAGCTCCCCAGGGGGCTTAGTCTATGGCTACACCTTC.

In this sample, this clone turned up many times. The chain combines TRBV7-3 with TRBJ2-2; a weak D match, TRBD2 (7 bases). Trimming shortened V by 5 bases and J by 6 bases, and 19 bases separated the two germline ends. The germline gives CDR1 SGHTA, CDR2 FQGTGA. The CDR3 is 16 amino acids. The DNA for the CDR3 is TGTGCCAGCAGCGCATGGGGAGGGGACATGGCCGGGGAGCTGTTTTTT. Its translation: CASSAWGGDMAGELFF.